This TCR beta chain originates from a study of blood T cell repertoires in COVID-19. About the study: The study drew acute and convalescent COVID-19 samples from the United States, Italy and Spain.

Authors' analysis steps: Reference gene primer amplification gave estimated nucleated cell counts. Sequencing was performed with immunoSEQ multiplex PCR; in TCRdb, only in-frame clones are kept and a portion is missing. V, J and clone size were drawn from that table, and D and trimming were deduced from the DNA. This table holds 200,000 to 250,000 clones, around 80% found once. The sample was peripheral blood. The receptor was derived from a woman aged 18-29 years with acute or convalescent COVID-19.

CDR3 region: CASSIGAPLGSYNEQFF. The CDR3 bases are TGTGCCAGTAGTATAGGGGCACCACTAGGCTCCTACAATGAGCAGTTCTTC. This chain joins TRBV19 and TRBJ2-1; D perhaps matches TRBD2 (5 bases). The ends were cut back, 1 base at V and 0 bases at J, with 13 bases in the middle. This CDR3 comprises 17 residues. Germline-derived CDR1 and CDR2 are LNHDA and SQIVND (reference sequence).